This T cell receptor beta chain was captured in a study of control samples from healthy donors and cancer patients. Unmatched junction bases numbered 7, after V lost 5 bases and J lost 2 bases. Germline V CDR1 and CDR2: KGHDR, SFDVKD. The CDR3 covers 17 residues. Using immunoSEQ multiplex PCR, the repertoire was profiled, and TCRdb retains in-frame clones only, with some absent. The sample shows around 130,000 clones, around nine tenths of them seen only once. V usage is TRBV24-1 and J usage is TRBJ2-5, with TRBD2 matching 13 bases. This sequence originates from a man in his forties or fifties in good health. Source material: blood. The CDR3 DNA sequence: TGTGCCACCAGTGCCTTGACTAGCGGGGGGAGTCAAGAGACCCAGTACTTC. As protein: CATSALTSGGSQETQYF.